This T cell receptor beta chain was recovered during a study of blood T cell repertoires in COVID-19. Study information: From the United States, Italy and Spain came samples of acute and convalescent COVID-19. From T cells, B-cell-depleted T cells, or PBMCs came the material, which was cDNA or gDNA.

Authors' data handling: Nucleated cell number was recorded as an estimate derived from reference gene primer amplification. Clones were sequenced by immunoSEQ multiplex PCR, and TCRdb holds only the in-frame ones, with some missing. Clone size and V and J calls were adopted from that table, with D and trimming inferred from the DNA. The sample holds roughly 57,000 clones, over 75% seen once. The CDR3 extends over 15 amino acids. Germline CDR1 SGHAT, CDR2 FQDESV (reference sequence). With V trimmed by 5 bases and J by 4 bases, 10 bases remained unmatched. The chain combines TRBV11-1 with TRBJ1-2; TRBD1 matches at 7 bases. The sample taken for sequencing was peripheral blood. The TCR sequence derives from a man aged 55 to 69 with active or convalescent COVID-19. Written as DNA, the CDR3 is TGTGCCAGCAGCCCGTATGGACAGGCCACCTATGGCTACACCTTC. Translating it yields CASSPYGQATYGYTF.